This is a list of T cell receptor beta chains from one sample in a study of Ad26.COV2.S vaccination and SARS-CoV-2 variants. Assay: immunoSEQ multiplex PCR; the TCRdb copy retains only in-frame clones and omits some. The repertoire has about 680,000 clones, around 89% of them found once; the top ten carry approximately 1.5%. The material was peripheral blood, obtained in a trial of Ad26.COV2.S vaccine versus placebo. These receptors were taken from a person aged 18-60 years who received the Ad26.COV2.S COVID-19 vaccine or a placebo. CDR3s include the opening cysteine and the closing phenylalanine or tryptophan. D genes are given only for firm matches. Clone size is stated in some rows and not others, as once, few, many or a class when expanded.

cdr3_aa,cdr3_nt,v_call,j_call,d_call,clone_size
CASSFSWNTEAFF,TGTGCCAGCAGTTTTTCTTGGAACACTGAAGCTTTCTTT,TRBV12-3/TRBV12-4,TRBJ1-1,.,.
CASSLGGTRVYEQFF,TGTGCCAGCAGCTTAGGAGGGACTAGAGTATATGAGCAGTTCTTC,TRBV7-6,TRBJ2-1,TRBD2,.
CASSSRTGGFGEQFF,TGCGCCAGCAGCAGCCGGACAGGGGGCTTTGGTGAGCAGTTCTTC,TRBV5-1,TRBJ2-1,TRBD1,.
CASSITPNTDTQYF,TGTGCCAGTAGTATTACTCCCAACACAGATACGCAGTATTTT,TRBV19,TRBJ2-3,.,.
CASSDFGELFF,TGTGCCAGCAGTGACTTCGGGGAGCTGTTTTTT,TRBV2,TRBJ2-2,.,.
CASRTTQGTDTQYF,TGTGCCAGTAGGACTACCCAAGGCACAGATACGCAGTATTTT,TRBV19,TRBJ2-3,.,.
CAISDTVKAEAFF,TGTGCCATCAGTGACACTGTGAAGGCGGAGGCTTTCTTT,TRBV10-3,TRBJ1-1,.,.
CASSQRGSNTGELFF,TGTGCCAGCAGCCAACGGGGGTCGAACACCGGGGAGCTGTTTTTT,TRBV3-1/TRBV3-2,TRBJ2-2,.,.
CASSRENAEAFF,TGTGCCAGCAGCAGGGAAAACGCTGAAGCTTTCTTT,TRBV2,TRBJ1-1,.,few
CASSLSVPSNRNSPLHF,TGTGCCAGCAGTTTATCGGTCCCTTCTAATCGGAATTCACCCCTCCACTTT,TRBV27,TRBJ1-6,.,.
CASSLSGQPYEQYF,TGTGCCAGCAGCTTGTCGGGGCAGCCCTACGAGCAGTACTTC,TRBV5-6,TRBJ2-7,.,once
CASSPGGSWNSPLHF,TGTGCCAGCTCACCGGGGGGGTCATGGAATTCACCCCTCCACTTT,TRBV18,TRBJ1-6,.,.
CATSDPASGMNNEQFF,TGTGCCACCAGTGATCCAGCTAGCGGGATGAATAATGAGCAGTTCTTC,TRBV24-1,TRBJ2-1,TRBD2,.
CASSQSAGGGGTQYF,TGTGCCAGCAGCCAATCCGCCGGGGGCGGGGGGACGCAGTATTTT,TRBV3-1/TRBV3-2,TRBJ2-3,TRBD2,.
CASSLVRGLQETQYF,TGTGCCAGTAGCCTCGTGCGGGGGCTGCAAGAGACCCAGTACTTC,TRBV19,TRBJ2-5,.,.
CASSGGVLSNQPQHF,TGTGCCAGCAGCGGAGGGGTTCTTAGCAATCAGCCCCAGCATTTT,TRBV2,TRBJ1-5,.,.
CAWSRQTYTEAFF,TGTGCCTGGAGCCGACAGACTTACACTGAAGCTTTCTTT,TRBV30,TRBJ1-1,.,.
CASSVGVGEQYF,TGTGCCAGCAGCGTAGGGGTGGGCGAGCAGTACTTC,TRBV9,TRBJ2-7,.,.
CATSDSLMGGQGWDQPQHF,TGTGCCACCAGTGATTCCTTAATGGGAGGACAGGGCTGGGATCAGCCCCAGCATTTT,TRBV24-1,TRBJ1-5,TRBD1,.
CATSALSGELFF,TGTGCCACCAGTGCTCTGTCCGGGGAGCTGTTTTTT,TRBV24-1,TRBJ2-2,.,.
CASSLDRSYNSPLHF,TGTGCCAGCAGTCTAGATAGGTCCTATAATTCACCCCTCCACTTT,TRBV6-5,TRBJ1-6,.,once
CASSQVRGATEAFF,TGTGCCAGCAGCCAAGTGCGGGGGGCTACTGAAGCTTTCTTT,TRBV3-1/TRBV3-2,TRBJ1-1,.,.
CASSIRTGTYTDTQYF,TGTGCCAGTAGTATTCGGACAGGAACCTACACAGATACGCAGTATTTT,TRBV19,TRBJ2-3,TRBD1,.
CASSLVLQSNEQFF,TGCGCCAGCAGCTTGGTTCTACAATCCAATGAGCAGTTCTTC,TRBV5-1,TRBJ2-1,.,.
CASSFTGGNYGYTF,TGTGCCAGCAGCTTTACAGGGGGCAACTATGGCTACACCTTC,TRBV5-4,TRBJ1-2,TRBD1,few
CASSIDLEVQSSDTQYF,TGTGCCAGTAGTATAGACCTTGAGGTCCAGTCATCAGATACGCAGTATTTT,TRBV19,TRBJ2-3,.,.
CASSPAYSNQPQHF,TGTGCCAGCTCACCCGCTTATAGCAATCAGCCCCAGCATTTT,TRBV18,TRBJ1-5,.,.
CASSPRRQETQYF,TGTGCCAGCTCACCAAGGAGGCAAGAGACCCAGTACTTC,TRBV18,TRBJ2-5,.,.
CASSAATNEKLFF,TGTGCCAGCTCAGCGGCAACTAATGAAAAACTGTTTTTT,TRBV18,TRBJ1-4,.,.
CASSSSWTSVTYEQYF,TGTGCCAGCAGTTCATCCTGGACTAGCGTAACCTACGAGCAGTACTTC,TRBV27,TRBJ2-7,TRBD2,.
CAWSGTDAYEQYF,TGTGCCTGGAGTGGTACGGATGCCTACGAGCAGTACTTC,TRBV30,TRBJ2-7,.,.
CASSFGGGQETQYF,TGTGCCAGCAGCTTTGGAGGGGGACAAGAGACCCAGTACTTC,TRBV5-4,TRBJ2-5,.,.
CASRWDAVNTEAFF,TGTGCCAGCAGGTGGGACGCCGTGAACACTGAAGCTTTCTTT,TRBV6-6,TRBJ1-1,.,.
CASSHRPGRDQPQHF,TGTGCCAGCAGCCACCGACCCGGTAGGGATCAGCCCCAGCATTTT,TRBV9,TRBJ1-5,.,few
CASSWDAYYEQYF,TGTGCCAGCAGTTGGGACGCCTACTACGAGCAGTACTTC,TRBV27,TRBJ2-7,.,.
CSVDGRVPDNEQFF,TGCAGCGTTGACGGCAGGGTCCCCGACAATGAGCAGTTCTTC,TRBV29-1,TRBJ2-1,.,.
CASSVVPENTGELFF,TGTGCCAGCAGCGTAGTTCCAGAGAACACCGGGGAGCTGTTTTTT,TRBV9,TRBJ2-2,.,.
CARSLAGARDSNQPQHF,TGTGCCAGAAGCTTAGCCGGGGCGCGAGATAGCAATCAGCCCCAGCATTTT,TRBV7-5,TRBJ1-5,.,.
CASSIRDRGVETQYF,TGCGCCAGCAGCATCCGGGACAGGGGGGTGGAGACCCAGTACTTC,TRBV5-1,TRBJ2-5,TRBD1,.
CASSYQGSSGYTF,TGTGCCAGCAGTTATCAGGGAAGTAGTGGCTACACCTTC,TRBV6-5,TRBJ1-2,.,.
CASSAGTGGSNQPQHF,TGTGCCAGCAGCGCAGGGACAGGTGGTAGCAATCAGCCCCAGCATTTT,TRBV5-6,TRBJ1-5,TRBD1,.
CASSQDDLDIRSGQYF,TGTGCCAGCAGCCAGGACGATCTAGATATAAGAAGTGGGCAGTACTTC,TRBV4-2,TRBJ2-7,.,once
CASSPLDREGTQYF,TGTGCCAGCTCACCACTGGACAGGGAGGGTACGCAGTATTTT,TRBV18,TRBJ2-3,.,.
CASSYWAGNAGELFF,TGTGCCAGCAGTTACTGGGCGGGAAACGCCGGGGAGCTGTTTTTT,TRBV6-2/TRBV6-3,TRBJ2-2,.,.
CASSISGRFYEQYF,TGTGCCAGTAGTATAAGCGGGAGGTTCTACGAGCAGTACTTC,TRBV19,TRBJ2-7,TRBD2,.
CASSLYLLGGSYEQYF,TGCGCCAGCAGCTTGTATCTCTTGGGGGGTTCCTACGAGCAGTACTTC,TRBV5-1,TRBJ2-7,.,.
CASSYPGQADEKLFF,TGTGCCAGTAGCTATCCGGGACAGGCGGATGAAAAACTGTTTTTT,TRBV19,TRBJ1-4,TRBD1,.
CASSQWGLAYNEQFF,TGTGCCAGCAGCCAGTGGGGACTAGCGTACAATGAGCAGTTCTTC,TRBV3-1/TRBV3-2,TRBJ2-1,TRBD2,.
CASSRHSGANVLTF,TGCGCCAGCAGCCGGCACTCTGGGGCCAACGTCCTGACTTTC,TRBV4-3,TRBJ2-6,.,.
CASSSSTSGAPGDTQYF,TGCGCCAGCAGCTCTTCGACTAGCGGGGCCCCCGGAGATACGCAGTATTTT,TRBV5-1,TRBJ2-3,TRBD2,.
CASSRTGREQYF,TGTGCCAGCTCACGGACAGGTCGGGAGCAGTACTTC,TRBV18,TRBJ2-7,TRBD1,.
CASSETWSAFSRDNYGYTF,TGCGCCAGCAGTGAGACCTGGTCCGCTTTTTCTCGGGACAACTATGGCTACACCTTC,TRBV10-2,TRBJ1-2,.,.
CASSPGTLLTGTEAFF,TGTGCCAGCTCACCCGGGACACTCCTCACGGGGACTGAAGCTTTCTTT,TRBV18,TRBJ1-1,.,.
CASSIVQGAYYEQYF,TGTGCCAGTAGTATTGTCCAGGGGGCTTACTACGAGCAGTACTTC,TRBV19,TRBJ2-7,TRBD1,.